A selection of T cell receptor beta chains follows, all from one sample in a study of CD8 T cells in Susac syndrome. Each CDR3 protein gets one entry after TCRdb re-called the immunoSEQ multiplex PCR reads with MiXCR. The sample lists 150,000 to 200,000 distinct CDR3 sequences; less than 95% were seen once. The sequencing input was CD4+ T cells from PBMCs. The receptor set was obtained from a human donor in good health. Each CDR3 is given with its conserved first and last residue. A D gene is named only where the DNA matches it firmly. Size is omitted from some rows. Given values are once, few, many or a class for expanded clones.

CDR3 DNA: TGTGCCAGCTCACCACCGTCAACACCTTACAACGAGCAGTTCTTC; CDR3 protein: CASSPPSTPYNEQFF; D gene: -; J gene: TRBJ2-1; clone size: -; V gene: TRBV18
CDR3 DNA: TGTGCCAGCAGACTGGGACGGGAGGGAGGCTACACCTTC; CDR3 protein: CASRLGREGGYTF; D gene: -; J gene: TRBJ1-2; clone size: -; V gene: TRBV27
CDR3 DNA: TGTGCCAGCACCCCCCGAGGACCCTCCTACAATGAGCAGTTCTTC; CDR3 protein: CASTPRGPSYNEQFF; D gene: -; J gene: TRBJ2-1; clone size: -; V gene: TRBV6-6
CDR3 DNA: TGTGCCAGCAGCTACCCCGGGACTAGCGTCACCGGGGAGCTGTTTTTT; CDR3 protein: CASSYPGTSVTGELFF; D gene: TRBD2; J gene: TRBJ2-2; clone size: -; V gene: TRBV7-8
CDR3 DNA: TGTGCCTGGGCCCCTGACAGGGACTACGAGCAGTACTTC; CDR3 protein: CAWAPDRDYEQYF; D gene: TRBD1; J gene: TRBJ2-7; clone size: -; V gene: TRBV30
CDR3 DNA: TGTGCCACCAGTGATACTGGGACATACTATGGCTACACCTTC; CDR3 protein: CATSDTGTYYGYTF; D gene: -; J gene: TRBJ1-2; clone size: -; V gene: TRBV24-1
CDR3 DNA: TGTGCCTGGAGAGTAGCGGGCACCGGGGAGCTGTTTTTT; CDR3 protein: CAWRVAGTGELFF; D gene: TRBD2; J gene: TRBJ2-2; clone size: once; V gene: TRBV30
CDR3 DNA: TGCGCCAGCAGCTTGGAGGTAGTAGGCGGGGAGCTGTTTTTT; CDR3 protein: CASSLEVVGGELFF; D gene: -; J gene: TRBJ2-2; clone size: -; V gene: TRBV5-1
CDR3 DNA: TGTGCCAGCAGTGAAGGAAGCAACTATGGCTACACCTTC; CDR3 protein: CASSEGSNYGYTF; D gene: -; J gene: TRBJ1-2; clone size: -; V gene: TRBV2
CDR3 DNA: TGTGCCAGCAGCGTAGGAGGAGTCATCACCGGGGAGCTGTTTTTT; CDR3 protein: CASSVGGVITGELFF; D gene: -; J gene: TRBJ2-2; clone size: -; V gene: TRBV9
CDR3 DNA: TGCAGTGCTAGACTACTACAAGAGACCCAGTACTTC; CDR3 protein: CSARLLQETQYF; D gene: -; J gene: TRBJ2-5; clone size: -; V gene: TRBV20-1
CDR3 DNA: TGCAGCGTTGAACTTGGGGGGGGTGAAAAACTGTTTTTT; CDR3 protein: CSVELGGGEKLFF; D gene: -; J gene: TRBJ1-4; clone size: -; V gene: TRBV29-1
CDR3 DNA: TGCAGCGTTGGGGGGTTTAATGAAAAACTGTTTTTT; CDR3 protein: CSVGGFNEKLFF; D gene: -; J gene: TRBJ1-4; clone size: -; V gene: TRBV29-1
CDR3 DNA: TGCAGTGAACTTGAAGGGGCCAAGCAGTACTTC; CDR3 protein: CSELEGAKQYF; D gene: -; J gene: TRBJ2-7; clone size: once; V gene: TRBV20-1
CDR3 DNA: TGTGCCTGGAGAGGGGCCGGGACGGGCAACATTCAGTACTTC; CDR3 protein: CAWRGAGTGNIQYF; D gene: -; J gene: TRBJ2-4; clone size: -; V gene: TRBV30
CDR3 DNA: TGTGCCAGCAGTTACTGGACAGGGAACGCCCTAGATCCGTTCTTC; CDR3 protein: CASSYWTGNALDPFF; D gene: TRBD1; J gene: TRBJ2-1; clone size: -; V gene: TRBV6-6
CDR3 DNA: TGTGCCAGCAGTCCTCGAAACGAGCAGTACTTC; CDR3 protein: CASSPRNEQYF; D gene: -; J gene: TRBJ2-7; clone size: -; V gene: TRBV6-6
CDR3 DNA: TGTGCCTGGAGACTCGGGGATGAGCAGTACTTC; CDR3 protein: CAWRLGDEQYF; D gene: -; J gene: TRBJ2-7; clone size: -; V gene: TRBV30
CDR3 DNA: TGCAGTGGAGCGGGCGGGAACGAGCAGTACTTC; CDR3 protein: CSGAGGNEQYF; D gene: -; J gene: TRBJ2-7; clone size: -; V gene: TRBV20-1
CDR3 DNA: TGTGCCAGCAGCTCTCTGTGGGGAGGCGCCTGGAATGAGCAGTTCTTC; CDR3 protein: CASSSLWGGAWNEQFF; D gene: -; J gene: TRBJ2-1; clone size: -; V gene: TRBV7-8